One sample yielded the 7 T cell receptor beta chains listed below, sequenced in a study of cytomegalovirus exposure and HLA in healthy donors. The PCR made use of 60 Vbeta and 13 Jbeta primers. Repertoires were generated with immunoSEQ multiplex PCR, while TCRdb's copy carries only in-frame clones and drops some. The table lists 120,000 or so clones, 81% of them singletons. The material sequenced was PBMCs. All receptors derive from a woman between 35 and 50 years old in good health and CMV-seronegative.

This chain joins TRBV18 and TRBJ1-2, with unresolved D. Germline loops: CDR1 KGHSH, CDR2 LQKENI. The length of the CDR3 is 14 residues. V was cut by 1 base and J by 1 base, with 7 bases left in between. CDR3: CASSPQQVNYGYTF. For the CDR3, the DNA is TGTGCCAGCTCACCACAGCAGGTTAACTATGGCTACACCTTC.

The CDR3 DNA follows: TGTGCCAGCGGGACACAGGGTGTTCGTACAGATACGCAGTATTTT. This sequence encodes CASGTQGVRTDTQYF. The gene calls are TRBV7-9 and TRBJ2-3; tentatively, D is TRBD1 (6 bases). Germline CDR1 and CDR2: SEHNR and FQNEAQ (reference sequence). The CDR3 extends over 15 amino acids. Deletions cut 8 bases from V and 3 bases from J, with 18 bases between.

V usage is TRBV7-9 and J usage is TRBJ2-1, with 9 nucleotides matching TRBD1. The CDR3 is 16 amino acids. V shed 5 bases, J shed 9 bases, and the junction held 14 bases outside the gene matches. Germline CDR1 and CDR2: SEHNR and FQNEAQ (reference sequence). The CDR3 loop reads CASSTPGTGLLGEQFF. In DNA, the CDR3 is TGTGCCAGCAGCACCCCCGGGACAGGGCTTCTGGGTGAGCAGTTCTTC.

The V gene is TRBV25-1, the J gene TRBJ1-4; TRBD1 is a possible D gene (5 bases). CDR3 length equals 17 residues. V was shortened by 1 base and J by 0 bases, with 12 bases between the two germline ends. The germline gives CDR1 MGHDK, CDR2 SYGVNS. CDR3: CASSESGGVATNEKLFF. Here the CDR3 DNA reads TGTGCCAGCAGTGAATCTGGGGGGGTTGCAACTAATGAAAAACTGTTTTTT.

The chain employs TRBV7-2 and TRBJ2-5; D not certain. The ends were cut back, 3 bases at V and 5 bases at J, with 7 bases in the middle. The CDR3 consists of 12 residues. The germline V gene encodes CDR1 SGHTA and CDR2 FQGNSA. Here the CDR3 reads CASSLRPETQYF. The CDR3 DNA follows: TGTGCCAGCAGCTTGCGGCCCGAGACCCAGTACTTC.

The chain uses TRBV20-1 and TRBJ2-1; no firm D call. The CDR3 spans 11 residues. The germline gives CDR1 DFQATT, CDR2 SNEGSKA (reference sequence). V was clipped by 3 bases and J by 14 bases, with 14 bases between them. CDR3 amino acids: CSASGGSLKFF. The CDR3 DNA sequence: TGCAGTGCTAGCGGCGGCAGTTTGAAGTTCTTC.

This clone has just a few counts. The chain carries TRBV6-1 and TRBJ2-2; D is unresolved. The CDR3 consists of 13 residues. Germline values: CDR1 MNHNS, CDR2 SASEGT. V was pared by 4 bases and J by 1 base, with 4 bases between. CDR3 sequence: CASSVQNTGELFF. In DNA, the CDR3 is TGTGCCAGCAGTGTTCAGAACACCGGGGAGCTGTTTTTT.